A selection of T cell receptor beta chains follows, all from one sample in a study of early T cells in non-severe SARS-CoV-2 infection. TCRdb re-analysed the 5' RACE reads in MiXCR, keeping a single row per CDR3 protein. This sample carries 25,000 to 30,000 distinct CDR3 sequences, roughly 5% of them seen once, and the ten largest clones take more than 10%. Sample: whole blood. These TCRs come from an adult who was a healthcare worker with PCR-confirmed SARS-CoV-2 infection or an uninfected control (not recorded which). CDR3s include the opening cysteine and the closing phenylalanine or tryptophan.

j_call v_call cdr3_length cdr3_aa
TRBJ2-7 TRBV28 13 CASSLPGHYEQYF
TRBJ1-2 TRBV20-1 14 CSARDRPNPYGYTF
TRBJ1-2 TRBV10-3 13 CAISPRDDYGYTF
TRBJ2-1 TRBV7-2 14 CASSQLLTYNEQFF
TRBJ1-5 TRBV2 15 CASSRDRGLNQPQHF
TRBJ1-4 TRBV7-8 15 CASTPRGSGTEKLFF
TRBJ2-1 TRBV19 16 CASSTYGTGGQAEQFF
TRBJ2-7 TRBV28 12 CASSPDTYEQYF
TRBJ1-1 TRBV19 14 CASSIGRANTEAFF
TRBJ1-5 TRBV12-2 16 CASRLVGCELNQPQHF
TRBJ2-2 TRBV11-3 13 CASSSDITGELFF
TRBJ2-1 TRBV12-3/TRBV12-4 12 CASSPGPGEQFF
TRBJ2-7 TRBV7-9 15 CASSYRTGASYEQYF
TRBJ1-1 TRBV7-9 15 CASSLGWGSNTEAFF
TRBJ2-5 TRBV6-5 15 CASSYSRTSRRTQYF
TRBJ2-7 TRBV20-1 11 CSARTSYEQYF
TRBJ2-7 TRBV20-1 14 CSARDASGSDEQYF
TRBJ2-2 TRBV10-2 16 CASSPASTTNTGELFF
TRBJ1-1 TRBV6-5 13 CASRPDRRAEAFF
TRBJ2-2 TRBV6-2/TRBV6-3 15 CASSYSEQVTGELFF
TRBJ2-1 TRBV5-1 15 CASSVAGNPYNEQFF
TRBJ2-1 TRBV24-1 14 CATGPSVAYNEQFF
TRBJ2-2 TRBV7-6 18 CASSHALAGGRNTGELFF
TRBJ2-7 TRBV7-9 15 CASSLSPGARYEQYF
TRBJ1-1 TRBV24-1 14 CATSDAGQGTEAFF
TRBJ2-2 TRBV7-2 16 CASSARTGLGTGELFF
TRBJ2-1 TRBV6-6 11 CASSGQSEQFF
TRBJ2-3 TRBV11-2 15 CASSPLAVSTDTQYF
TRBJ2-2 TRBV29-1 14 CSVGQGANTGELFF
TRBJ1-1 TRBV12-3/TRBV12-4 13 CASRGTGDTEAFF
TRBJ2-7 TRBV19 14 CASSSTGIPYEQYF
TRBJ2-1 TRBV7-2 15 CASSSGGQGANEQFF
TRBJ2-3 TRBV10-3 14 CAISPGQSTDTQYF
TRBJ2-7 TRBV7-9 12 CASSFGSGEQYF
TRBJ2-4 TRBV5-1 14 CASSPGPGLDIQYF
TRBJ1-5 TRBV7-2 14 CASSPMSFNQPQHF
TRBJ2-2 TRBV5-1 16 CASSSRTSGGPGELFF
TRBJ1-5 TRBV19 15 CASSSYNGCNQPQHF
TRBJ1-4 TRBV28 15 CASSRPGVPYEKLFF
TRBJ2-2 TRBV13 16 CASSLERGLYTGELFF
TRBJ2-1 TRBV6-4 14 CASSVAGGRNEQFF